The sequence of this T cell receptor beta chain was determined in a study of T-cell reconstitution after alpha-beta-depleted transplantation in children. The ends lost 5 bases at V and 7 bases at J; junction bases unmatched: 8. The CDR3 has 15 residues. Preparation of the TCRbeta library used unique molecular identifiers. TCRdb ran MiXCR on the PCR reads and lists one entry per CDR3 protein. The sample yields about 460,000 distinct CDR3 sequences, under 15% seen once. This clonotype occurred many times. The receptor was isolated from a human donor who donated a stem cell graft to a child with combined immunodeficiency. The sample here was PBMCs from the stem cell graft donor, taken from the stem cell graft. The chain uses TRBV12-3 or TRBV12-4 and TRBJ2-2; 9 bases fit TRBD1. The CDR3 here is CASSLRTGVHGELFF. CDR3 bases: TGTGCCAGCAGTCTACGGACAGGGGTTCACGGGGAGCTGTTTTTT.